This TCR beta chain derives from a study of blood T cell repertoires in COVID-19. About the study: The study drew acute and convalescent COVID-19 samples from the United States, Italy and Spain.

Measured with immunoSEQ multiplex PCR; TCRdb has only the in-frame clones, and not every one. The sample lists around 200,000 clones; roughly 84% were seen once. V gave up 3 bases and J gave up 1 base; unmatched junction bases: 3. The CDR3 runs 15 residues. Germline values: CDR1 LGHDT, CDR2 YNNKEL (reference sequence). The rearrangement links TRBV3-1 (or the pseudogene TRBV3-2) to TRBJ2-3, with 8 bases identical to TRBD2. Source material: peripheral blood. This TCR was recovered from a woman aged 80 or over with active or convalescent COVID-19. CDR3 sequence (DNA): TGTGCCAGCAGCCAGGGCGGGGGGCGCACAGATACGCAGTATTTT. Translation: CASSQGGGRTDTQYF.